The source of this TCR beta chain is a study of shared clonotypes between healthy human individuals. Study-wide findings and caveats: Sampling included only blood; tissue repertoires likely differ.

A single count supports this clone. Its antigen is unknown. At a deep level, the assay was run. Genomic DNA per cell subset filled all wells of several immunoSEQ plates. Assay used: immunoSEQ multiplex PCR; TCRdb lists only in-frame clones, some missing. The profile covers about 92,000 clones, with almost 70% appearing a single time and roughly 52% taken by the ten largest. CDR1 is SGHTA and CDR2 is FQGNSA in the germline V gene. V lost 5 bases to trimming and J lost 3 bases; unmatched junction nucleotides: 7. CDR3 size: 16 residues. Sequences were obtained from memory CD8+ T cells sorted from blood. Sample subset: CD45RO+ cells pooled with CCR7-negative TemRA cells. This receptor was identified in a young man in good health. This sequence joins TRBV7-2 and TRBJ2-7; 13 bases agree with TRBD2. The CDR3 here is CASSHGLAGVIYEQYF. The CDR3 region has the DNA TGTGCCAGCAGCCACGGACTAGCGGGAGTTATCTACGAGCAGTACTTC.